The rows below give T cell receptor beta chains drawn from one sample of a study of beta chain features in type 1 diabetes. Produced via immunoSEQ multiplex PCR; TCRdb's table is partial and in-frame only. The repertoire holds under 130,000 clones, with approximately 30% as singletons. Sequencing used central memory CD4+ T cells from blood. The receptors come from a woman younger than 30 with type 1 diabetes. Each CDR3 is given with its conserved first and last residue. D genes are given only for firm matches. Rows give clone size only sometimes, using once, few, many, or a class for an expanded clone.

cdr3_nt	cdr3_aa	j_call	d_call	v_call	clone_size	cdr3_length
TGCGCCAGCAGCCCCGGACTAGCGGGTTATGATGAGCAGTTCTTC	CASSPGLAGYDEQFF	TRBJ2-1	TRBD2	TRBV5-1	NA	15
TGTGCCAGCAGTCCCCAGGCGGGGGGAACTGAAGCTTTCTTT	CASSPQAGGTEAFF	TRBJ1-1	NA	TRBV28	few	14
TGTGCCAGCAGCCAAGAATGGGGGCAAGATACGCAGTATTTT	CASSQEWGQDTQYF	TRBJ2-3	NA	TRBV14	NA	14
TGTGCCAGCAAACGAACCCTCGACAGTCAAGAGACCCAGTACTTC	CASKRTLDSQETQYF	TRBJ2-5	NA	TRBV9	NA	15
TGTGCCAGCAGCTTATTCCGACTAGCGGGAGGTTCATACAATGAGCAGTTCTTC	CASSLFRLAGGSYNEQFF	TRBJ2-1	TRBD2	TRBV7-2	few	18
TGTGCCTGGAGTCGAGGGGGTCTCTACAATGAGCAGTTCTTC	CAWSRGGLYNEQFF	TRBJ2-1	NA	TRBV30	NA	14
TGTGCCAGCTCACCAGGACTAGCGGGAGCTGCAGATACGCAGTATTTT	CASSPGLAGAADTQYF	TRBJ2-3	TRBD2	TRBV18	NA	16
TGTGCCAGCCGGGGTGGTGGGAGGGTCGGGGAGCTGTTTTTT	CASRGGGRVGELFF	TRBJ2-2	TRBD2	TRBV6-5	few	14
TGCGCCAGCAGCGCCTTTCTAGCGGTCGACAATGAGCAGTTCTTC	CASSAFLAVDNEQFF	TRBJ2-1	TRBD2	TRBV5-1	few	15
TGCGCCAGCAGCTTTGACAGGGAACCCTACGAGCAGTACTTC	CASSFDREPYEQYF	TRBJ2-7	TRBD1	TRBV5-1	NA	14
TGTGCCAGCACTTACAGGCAGAGAGAGACCCAGTACTTC	CASTYRQRETQYF	TRBJ2-5	NA	TRBV2	NA	13
TGCAGCGCTGCGGACAGTTTGAACACTGAAGCTTTCTTT	CSAADSLNTEAFF	TRBJ1-1	NA	TRBV29-1	NA	13
TGTGCCTGGAGTGTAGGCGGGGGCTACACCTTC	CAWSVGGGYTF	TRBJ1-2	NA	TRBV30	NA	11
TGTGCCAGCTCACCGTATGCACTCCTGAACACTGAAGCTTTCTTT	CASSPYALLNTEAFF	TRBJ1-1	NA	TRBV18	few	15
TGTGCCAGCAGTTTAGCTATAAACGAGCAGTACTTC	CASSLAINEQYF	TRBJ2-7	NA	TRBV28	NA	12
TGTGCCAGTAGTATGAGAAGGGGCACCCAGTACTTC	CASSMRRGTQYF	TRBJ2-5	NA	TRBV19	NA	12
TGTGCCAGTAGTATAGGGGACATCGGCTACGAGCAGTACTTC	CASSIGDIGYEQYF	TRBJ2-7	NA	TRBV19	few	14
TGTGCCAGCAGTGGGACAGGGGGCTGGGAAAAACTGTTTTTT	CASSGTGGWEKLFF	TRBJ1-4	TRBD1	TRBV25-1	NA	14
TGTGCCAGCAGTTTATGGGGTAGCGGGAGGGCCGGGCAGTTCTTC	CASSLWGSGRAGQFF	TRBJ2-1	TRBD2	TRBV28	NA	15
TGTGCCAGCAGCTTCACTAGTGAGGATGAGCAGTTCTTC	CASSFTSEDEQFF	TRBJ2-1	NA	TRBV7-9	NA	13
TGTGCCAGCAGGGACAGGGGGCGGAACACTGAAGCTTTCTTT	CASRDRGRNTEAFF	TRBJ1-1	TRBD1	TRBV2	few	14
TGTGCCAGCTCACACCTCAGCGGGAGGACCTACGAGCAGTACTTC	CASSHLSGRTYEQYF	TRBJ2-7	TRBD2	TRBV18	many	15